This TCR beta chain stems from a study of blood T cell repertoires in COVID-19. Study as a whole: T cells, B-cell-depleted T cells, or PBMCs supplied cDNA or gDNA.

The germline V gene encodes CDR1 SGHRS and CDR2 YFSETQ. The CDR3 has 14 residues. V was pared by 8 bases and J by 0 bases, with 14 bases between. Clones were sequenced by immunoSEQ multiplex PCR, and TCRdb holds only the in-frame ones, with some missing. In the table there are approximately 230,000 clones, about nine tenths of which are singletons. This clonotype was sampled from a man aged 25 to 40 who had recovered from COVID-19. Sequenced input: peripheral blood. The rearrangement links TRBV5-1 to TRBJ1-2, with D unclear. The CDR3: CARGSPEANYGYTF. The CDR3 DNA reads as TGCGCCAGGGGGAGTCCGGAGGCTAACTATGGCTACACCTTC.